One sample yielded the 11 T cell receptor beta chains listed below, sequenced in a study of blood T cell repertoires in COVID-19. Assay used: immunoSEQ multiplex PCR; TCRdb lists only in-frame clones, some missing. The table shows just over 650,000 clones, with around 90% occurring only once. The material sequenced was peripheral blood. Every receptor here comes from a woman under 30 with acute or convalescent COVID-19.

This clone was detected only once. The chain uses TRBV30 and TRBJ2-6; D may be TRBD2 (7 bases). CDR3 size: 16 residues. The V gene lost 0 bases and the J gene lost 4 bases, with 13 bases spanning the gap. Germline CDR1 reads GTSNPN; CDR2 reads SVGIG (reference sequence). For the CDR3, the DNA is TGTGCCTGGAGTGTATGGGGGGGCGGAGGGGCCAACGTCCTGACTTTC. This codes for CAWSVWGGGGANVLTF.

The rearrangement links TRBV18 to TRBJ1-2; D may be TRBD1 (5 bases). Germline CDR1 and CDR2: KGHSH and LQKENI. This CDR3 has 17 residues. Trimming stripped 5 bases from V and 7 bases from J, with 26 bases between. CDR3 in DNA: TGTGCCAGCTCATCAGATTCGACAGTTAGTGTATTCATTGGCTACACCTTC. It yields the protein CASSSDSTVSVFIGYTF.

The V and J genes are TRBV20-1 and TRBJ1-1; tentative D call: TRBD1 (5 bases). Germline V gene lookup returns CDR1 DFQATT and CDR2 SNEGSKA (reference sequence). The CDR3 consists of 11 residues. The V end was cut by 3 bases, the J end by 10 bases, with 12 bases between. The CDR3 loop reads CSASASRGAFF. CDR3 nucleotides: TGCAGTGCTAGTGCGTCAAGGGGAGCTTTCTTT.

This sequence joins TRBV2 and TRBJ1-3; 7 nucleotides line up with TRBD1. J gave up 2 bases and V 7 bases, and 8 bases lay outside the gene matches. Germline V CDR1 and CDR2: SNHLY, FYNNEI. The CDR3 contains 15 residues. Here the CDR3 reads CASTDREIAGNTIYF. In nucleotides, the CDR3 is TGTGCCAGCACCGACAGGGAGATCGCTGGAAACACCATATATTTT.

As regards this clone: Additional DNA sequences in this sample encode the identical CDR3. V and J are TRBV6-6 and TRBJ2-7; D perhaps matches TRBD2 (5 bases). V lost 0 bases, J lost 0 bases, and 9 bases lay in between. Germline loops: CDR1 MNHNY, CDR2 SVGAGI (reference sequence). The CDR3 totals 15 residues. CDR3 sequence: CASSYSSASSYEQYF. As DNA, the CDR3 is TGTGCCAGCAGTTACTCTAGCGCCAGCTCCTACGAGCAGTACTTC.

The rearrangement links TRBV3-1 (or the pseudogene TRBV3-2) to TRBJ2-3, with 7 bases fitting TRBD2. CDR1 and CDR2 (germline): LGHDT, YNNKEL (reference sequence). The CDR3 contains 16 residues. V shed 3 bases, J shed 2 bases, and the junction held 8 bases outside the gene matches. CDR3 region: CASSQIGTTNTDTQYF. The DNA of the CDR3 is TGTGCCAGCAGCCAGATTGGGACTACCAACACAGATACGCAGTATTTT.

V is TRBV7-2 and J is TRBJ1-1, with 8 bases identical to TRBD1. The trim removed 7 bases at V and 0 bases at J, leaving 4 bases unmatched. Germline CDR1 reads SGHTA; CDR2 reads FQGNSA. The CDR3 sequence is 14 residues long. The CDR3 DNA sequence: TGTGCCAGCATTTTGACAGGGGTGAACACTGAAGCTTTCTTT. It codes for CASILTGVNTEAFF.

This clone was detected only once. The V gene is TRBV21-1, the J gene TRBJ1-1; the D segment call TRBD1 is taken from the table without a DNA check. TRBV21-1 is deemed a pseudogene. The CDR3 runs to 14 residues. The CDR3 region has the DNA TGTGCCATCTCCAGACAGGACGTGACCCGTGAAGCTTTCTTT. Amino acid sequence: CAISRQDVTREAFF.

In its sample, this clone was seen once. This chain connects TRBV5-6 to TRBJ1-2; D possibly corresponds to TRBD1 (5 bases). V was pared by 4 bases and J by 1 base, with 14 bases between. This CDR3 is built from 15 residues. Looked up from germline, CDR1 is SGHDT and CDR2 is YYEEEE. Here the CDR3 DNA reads TGTGCCAGCAGCCCCGCAGGGAGGGATAACTATGGCTACACCTTC. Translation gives CASSPAGRDNYGYTF.

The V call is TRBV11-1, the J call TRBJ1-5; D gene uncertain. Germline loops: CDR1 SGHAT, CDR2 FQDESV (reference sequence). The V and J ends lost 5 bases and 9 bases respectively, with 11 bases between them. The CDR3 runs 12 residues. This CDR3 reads CASSANSGPQHF. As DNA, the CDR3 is TGTGCCAGCAGCGCTAACAGTGGGCCCCAGCATTTT.

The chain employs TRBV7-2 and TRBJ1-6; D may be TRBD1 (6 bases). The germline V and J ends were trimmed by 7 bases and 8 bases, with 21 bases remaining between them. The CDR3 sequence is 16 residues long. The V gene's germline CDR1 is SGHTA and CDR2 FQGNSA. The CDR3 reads CASTPPWQGQHSPLHF. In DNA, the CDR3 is TGTGCCAGCACTCCGCCCTGGCAGGGGCAGCATTCACCCCTCCACTTT.